One T cell receptor (beta chain) is described in this entry. The antigen is undetermined. The sample originates from a study of T cell repertoires in cytomegalovirus infection. Study overall: In the study, CMV epitopes included recently identified HLA-C-restricted and well-studied HLA-B-restricted ones. CMV infection and matching HLA type were both indicated by public TCR beta signatures.

Germline CDR1 and CDR2: MNHNS and SASEGT. V gave up 5 bases and J gave up 2 bases, with 16 bases separating them. CDR3 length equals 15 residues. Study observations and caveats: Adding up the frequency of public TCR beta families identified people who carried CMV plus the relevant HLA. Dominating the ex vivo response were TCR beta clonotypes that were CMV-specific and HLA-C-restricted.

From the reads, TCRdb called clonotypes with MiXCR, one entry per CDR3 protein. The table lists around 430,000 distinct CDR3 sequences, about 39% of them singletons. Sequenced material: cultured PBMCs, taken from culture after CMV antigen stimulation. The receptor was isolated from a human donor in good health (CMV status not recorded). Some clones in this sample may be carry-over from other donors' samples. The chain carries TRBV6-1 and TRBJ2-7; no firm D call. The CDR3 protein is CASSLLAVETYEQYF. The CDR3 bases are TGTGCCAGCAGTCTTTTGGCGGTCGAAACCTACGAGCAGTACTTC.